A single sample is the source of the 13 T cell receptor beta chains below, sequenced in a study of OX40 agonist ivuxolimab in advanced cancers. The data were produced by immunoSEQ multiplex PCR, yet TCRdb's version contains in-frame clones alone and is incomplete. The sample lists approximately 68,000 clones; 82% were seen once. This specimen was CD4+ or CD8+ T cells sorted from blood, taken in a trial of the OX40 agonist ivuxolimab. All receptors come from an adult with an advanced solid tumor such as melanoma, head and neck, liver or kidney cancer.

This chain links TRBV7-2 with TRBJ2-7; 11 bases align to TRBD1. The CDR3 extends over 15 amino acids. J gave up 5 bases and V 0 bases, and 3 bases lay outside the gene matches. Germline CDR1 and CDR2: SGHTA and FQGNSA. The CDR3, as DNA: TGTGCCAGCAGCTTAGCCCCGGGACAGGGGGACGAGCAGTACTTC. It is translated as CASSLAPGQGDEQYF.

The chain uses TRBV15 and TRBJ2-7; D tentatively reads TRBD1 or TRBD2 (9 bases each). The CDR3 length is 19 residues. The V end lost 3 bases, the J end lost 0 bases, and 24 bases lay between the germline ends. Germline CDR1 is LNHNV and CDR2 is YYDKDF (reference sequence). The CDR3 sequence is CATSSQPGQGSGSSYEQYF. CDR3 DNA: TGTGCCACCAGCAGCCAGCCGGGACAGGGTAGCGGGAGCTCCTACGAGCAGTACTTC.

The rearrangement joins TRBV6-1 to TRBJ2-7, with D hard to call. The CDR3 contains 13 residues. CDR1 is MNHNS and CDR2 is SASEGT in the germline V gene. Between the trimmed V and J ends, which lost 6 bases and 0 bases, there was a span of 9 bases. CDR3 sequence reads: CASSLSLSYEQYV. CDR3 DNA: TGTGCCAGCAGCCTGTCCCTCTCCTACGAGCAGTACGTC.

This sequence joins TRBV28 and TRBJ1-5; D perhaps matches TRBD1 (6 bases). This CDR3 comprises 14 residues. The germline gives CDR1 MDHEN, CDR2 SYDVKM. The ends were cut back, 7 bases at V and 5 bases at J, with 15 bases in the middle. CDR3 residues: CASIQGSGDQPQHF. The CDR3 nucleotides read TGTGCCAGCATCCAGGGGTCCGGAGATCAGCCCCAGCATTTT.

The V gene is TRBV6-6, the J gene TRBJ1-2; a weak D match, TRBD1 (5 bases). V was cut by 2 bases and J by 2 bases, with 15 bases left in between. Germline CDR1 MNHNY, CDR2 SVGAGI (reference sequence). There are 16 residues in the CDR3. Here the CDR3 reads CASSYGSGPTNYGYTF. The CDR3 region has the DNA TGTGCCAGCAGTTACGGATCAGGGCCAACCAACTATGGCTACACCTTC.

The chain is built from TRBV9 and TRBJ2-3; D remains ambiguous. V was clipped by 2 bases and J by 4 bases, with 8 bases between them. The length of the CDR3 is 13 residues. The germline V gene encodes CDR1 SGDLS and CDR2 YYNGEE. CDR3 amino acids: CASSVAPPDTQYF. CDR3 nucleotide sequence: TGTGCCAGCAGCGTGGCGCCCCCAGATACGCAGTATTTT.

This chain uses TRBV10-1 with TRBJ2-7; the D is unclear. The CDR3 totals 14 residues. V was clipped by 2 bases and J by 2 bases, with 10 bases between them. CDR1 is WNHNN and CDR2 is SYGVQD in the germline V gene (reference sequence). Here the CDR3 DNA reads TGCGCCAGCAGTGAGACACAGAGACCCTACGAGCAGTACGTC. It translates to CASSETQRPYEQYV.

The chain combines TRBV7-8 with TRBJ1-1, with a tentative D call TRBD1 (5 bases). Between the trimmed V and J ends, which lost 7 bases and 1 base, there was a span of 10 bases. CDR1 SGHVS and CDR2 FQNEAQ come from the germline V gene. The CDR3 length is 13 residues. CDR3 nucleotide sequence: TGTGCCAGCACCACCGGGACGAACACTGAAGCTTTCTTT. Encoded protein: CASTTGTNTEAFF.

The chain links TRBV19 to TRBJ2-1; 8 nucleotides align to TRBD2. Germline values: CDR1 LNHDA, CDR2 SQIVND (reference sequence). The J segment lost 8 bases and the V segment lost 7 bases, leaving 13 bases of the junction unmatched. The CDR3 runs 15 residues. The DNA for the CDR3 is TGTGCCAGTACCCCAAGAGAGCGGGGGTTGGATGAGCAGTTCTTC. Translating gives CASTPRERGLDEQFF.

The chain combines TRBV5-1 with TRBJ2-3, with D perhaps given as TRBD1 or TRBD2 (5 bases each). V was clipped by 0 bases and J by 4 bases, with 12 bases between them. Germline CDR1 is SGHRS and CDR2 is YFSETQ. This CDR3 spans 15 amino acids. The CDR3 DNA follows: TGCGCCAGCAGCTTGGAGGGACGGAACCCAGATACGCAGTATTTT. This codes for CASSLEGRNPDTQYF.

V is TRBV11-3 and J is TRBJ2-3; TRBD1 matches at 8 bases. V trimming: 6 bases; J trimming: 2 bases; junction bases outside the gene matches: 7. The CDR3 is made up of 15 amino acids. Looked up from germline, CDR1 is SGHNT and CDR2 is YENEEA. CDR3 nucleotide sequence: TGTGCCAGCAGATCCGGGACAGGAGACACAGATACGCAGTATTTT. It specifies CASRSGTGDTDTQYF.

The gene calls are TRBV6-6 and TRBJ1-3; D remains unclear. From germline, CDR1 is MNHNY and CDR2 SVGAGI (reference sequence). The V end was cut by 5 bases, the J end by 10 bases, with 12 bases between. This CDR3 contains 12 residues. The CDR3 DNA sequence: TGTGCCAGCAGTCAACCCCGGGGTACCATATATTTT. Translating gives CASSQPRGTIYF.

V is TRBV5-1 and J is TRBJ2-5; D is uncertain. The germline V gene encodes CDR1 SGHRS and CDR2 YFSETQ. Trimming took off 2 bases at V and 0 bases at J, with 5 bases between the two ends. The length of the CDR3 is 13 residues. In DNA, the CDR3 is TGCGCCAGCAGCTTCGGCCACCAAGAGACCCAGTACTTC. It yields the protein CASSFGHQETQYF.